The rows below give T cell receptor beta chains drawn from one sample of a study of blood T cells in healthy people across ages. TCRdb passed the 5' RACE reads through MiXCR, listing each CDR3 protein once. The table lists approximately 1.5 million distinct CDR3 sequences, less than 45% of them singletons. The specimen was blood. Every receptor here comes from a young woman in good health. Each CDR3 is given with its conserved first and last residue. The D gene is left open where the match is weak. Size values are once, few and many counts, or a class for expanded clones, and some rows have none.

v_call	cdr3_length	clone_size	j_call	d_call	cdr3_aa	cdr3_nt
TRBV6-6	15	.	TRBJ1-5	.	CASGALQTKNQPQHF	TGTGCCAGTGGGGCCCTACAAACGAAGAATCAGCCCCAGCATTTT
TRBV5-4	14	.	TRBJ1-2	.	CASSLEQRAYGYTF	TGTGCCAGCAGCTTGGAGCAGAGGGCCTATGGCTACACCTTC
TRBV12-3/TRBV12-4	15	.	TRBJ2-4	.	CASSLTGPAKNIQYF	TGTGCCAGCAGTTTAACCGGGCCAGCCAAAAACATTCAGTACTTC
TRBV2	15	.	TRBJ2-5	TRBD1	CASSGSTGIQETQYF	TGTGCCAGCAGTGGCTCGACAGGGATCCAAGAGACCCAGTACTTC
TRBV21-1	14	.	TRBJ2-7	.	CASSSDSSSYEQYF	TGTGCCAGCAGCTCGGACAGTAGCTCCTACGAGCAGTACTTC
TRBV7-3	14	few	TRBJ2-3	.	CASSSSSPPDTQYF	TGTGCCAGCAGCTCAAGCTCTCCCCCCGATACGCAGTATTTT
TRBV13	14	.	TRBJ1-6	.	CASSLRDGTSPLHF	TGTGCCAGCAGCCTCCGGGACGGAACTTCACCCCTCCACTTT
TRBV5-1	15	.	TRBJ2-7	.	CASSLISSGAGEQYF	TGCGCCAGCAGCTTGATATCCAGCGGCGCTGGAGAGCAGTACTTC
TRBV3-1	15	.	TRBJ2-3	TRBD2	CASSHLSGATDTQYF	TGTGCCAGCAGCCACCTAAGCGGGGCTACAGATACGCAGTATTTT
TRBV7-2	15	.	TRBJ1-2	.	CASSFVPQSNYGYTF	TGTGCCAGCAGCTTCGTTCCCCAGTCTAACTATGGCTACACCTTC
TRBV12-3/TRBV12-4	14	.	TRBJ1-2	.	CASKKGWGSKGYTF	TGTGCCAGCAAAAAAGGGTGGGGCTCTAAGGGCTACACCTTC
TRBV12-3/TRBV12-4	16	.	TRBJ2-7	TRBD2	CASSPYSRGAPYEQYF	TGTGCCAGCAGTCCGTACTCGCGGGGGGCGCCCTACGAGCAGTACTTC
TRBV7-9	12	once	TRBJ2-7	.	CALSRGNNEQYF	TGTGCCTTGTCGCGGGGAAACAATGAGCAGTACTTC
TRBV4-3	15	.	TRBJ2-2	.	CASSPQLGVAGELFF	TGCGCCAGCAGCCCCCAACTCGGGGTGGCCGGGGAGCTGTTTTTT
TRBV5-1	15	.	TRBJ2-3	.	CASSGNAFQRDTQYF	TGCGCCAGCAGCGGAAACGCTTTCCAGCGAGATACGCAGTATTTT
TRBV6-5	13	few	TRBJ1-2	.	CASSYSLWDGYTF	TGTGCCAGCAGTTACTCCCTTTGGGATGGCTACACCTTC
TRBV6-6	13	.	TRBJ2-1	.	CASRSGRYNEQFF	TGTGCCAGCAGATCGGGGCGCTACAATGAGCAGTTCTTC
TRBV5-5	12	.	TRBJ2-3	.	CASSMTEDTQYF	TGTGCCAGCAGCATGACGGAAGATACGCAGTATTTT
TRBV20-1	14	.	TRBJ2-7	TRBD2	CSARGSGSFYEQYF	TGCAGTGCTAGAGGTAGCGGGAGTTTCTACGAGCAGTACTTC
TRBV6-5	16	few	TRBJ1-2	.	CASSWVGGGRDYGYTF	TGTGCCAGCAGTTGGGTTGGCGGCGGAAGGGACTATGGCTACACCTTC
TRBV7-9	12	few	TRBJ2-5	.	CASSLMAETQYF	TGTGCCAGCAGCTTAATGGCGGAGACCCAGTACTTC
TRBV3-1	16	.	TRBJ1-1	TRBD1	CASSPRDRGSVTEAFF	TGTGCCAGCAGCCCAAGGGACAGGGGGTCGGTCACTGAAGCTTTCTTT
TRBV20-1	13	.	TRBJ2-5	.	CSARRRFQETQYF	TGCAGTGCTAGACGACGCTTCCAAGAGACCCAGTACTTC
TRBV20-1	16	.	TRBJ2-1	TRBD1	CSAPTMTGRSYNEQFF	TGCAGTGCACCGACAATGACAGGGCGCTCCTACAATGAGCAGTTCTTC
TRBV2	14	.	TRBJ2-3	.	CASRDSDSTDTQYF	TGTGCCAGCAGGGACAGCGATAGCACAGATACGCAGTATTTT
TRBV12-3/TRBV12-4	13	.	TRBJ1-1	TRBD1	CASSLGGGQEAFF	TGTGCCAGCAGTTTAGGGGGGGGACAGGAAGCTTTCTTT
TRBV20-1	16	few	TRBJ1-4	.	CGARVAGTGTNEKLFF	TGCGGTGCTAGAGTGGCAGGGACTGGAACTAATGAAAAACTGTTTTTT
TRBV7-2	14	few	TRBJ2-7	TRBD1	CASSSRQGYYEQYF	TGTGCCAGCAGCTCCCGACAGGGGTATTACGAGCAGTACTTC
TRBV20-1	15	.	TRBJ2-1	TRBD2	CSARAGLAGGNEQFF	TGCAGTGCTAGAGCGGGACTAGCGGGAGGGAATGAGCAGTTCTTC
TRBV20-1	13	few	TRBJ2-2	.	CSARGDEGGELFF	TGCAGTGCTAGAGGGGATGAAGGCGGGGAGCTGTTTTTT
TRBV7-8	14	few	TRBJ2-7	.	CASSPTFGYHEQYF	TGTGCCAGCAGCCCCACCTTCGGTTATCACGAGCAGTACTTC
TRBV4-2	17	.	TRBJ1-4	TRBD1	CASSPTNHGTGNEKLFF	TGTGCCAGCAGCCCCACCAACCACGGGACAGGGAATGAAAAACTGTTTTTT
TRBV20-1	12	.	TRBJ2-5	TRBD2	CSALAGQETQYF	TGCAGTGCTTTAGCGGGCCAAGAGACCCAGTACTTC
TRBV10-3	17	few	TRBJ2-3	TRBD1	CAISVIHRDRVRDTQYF	TGTGCCATCAGTGTGATACACCGGGACAGGGTGAGAGATACGCAGTATTTT
TRBV20-1	13	few	TRBJ2-7	.	CSAMAGVSHEQYF	TGCAGTGCTATGGCAGGGGTCAGCCACGAGCAGTACTTC
TRBV10-3	16	few	TRBJ2-3	TRBD1	CAISSGGTGGTDTQYF	TGTGCCATCAGTTCCGGGGGGACAGGGGGCACAGATACGCAGTATTTT
TRBV6-2/TRBV6-3	11	.	TRBJ2-1	.	CASLSSNEQFF	TGTGCCAGCCTCTCCTCGAATGAGCAGTTCTTC
TRBV7-8	16	few	TRBJ1-5	.	CASSLLGDASNQPQHF	TGTGCCAGCAGCTTACTCGGAGACGCGAGCAATCAGCCCCAGCATTTT
TRBV7-2	12	once	TRBJ2-3	TRBD1	CASSPGGYAQYF	TGTGCCAGCAGCCCAGGGGGTTATGCGCAGTATTTT
TRBV28	17	.	TRBJ1-5	TRBD1	CASAGFRQGDSNQPQHF	TGTGCCAGCGCTGGTTTTCGTCAGGGGGATAGCAATCAGCCCCAGCATTTT
TRBV28	12	few	TRBJ1-2	.	CASHPGRYGYTF	TGTGCCAGCCATCCAGGGCGTTATGGCTACACCTTC
TRBV7-9	13	.	TRBJ1-1	.	CVSSATGNAEAFF	TGTGTCAGCAGCGCTACAGGGAACGCTGAAGCTTTCTTT
TRBV7-2	17	few	TRBJ2-5	TRBD2	CASSLEASGSWRETQYF	TGTGCCAGCAGCTTAGAGGCTAGCGGGAGCTGGCGTGAGACCCAGTACTTC
TRBV7-2	14	.	TRBJ2-3	.	CACRGSFPPDTQYF	TGTGCCTGTCGGGGGAGCTTTCCTCCAGATACGCAGTATTTT
TRBV28	16	few	TRBJ2-7	TRBD2	CASRPSGVGQVYEQYF	TGTGCCAGCAGACCTAGCGGGGTTGGACAGGTTTACGAGCAGTACTTC
TRBV4-1	14	.	TRBJ1-1	TRBD1	CASSLLGRQGKAFF	TGCGCCAGCAGCCTTCTAGGGAGACAGGGGAAAGCTTTCTTT
TRBV29-1	15	many	TRBJ2-3	TRBD1	CSAKPGQGSPDTQYF	TGCAGCGCGAAACCGGGACAGGGGTCTCCAGATACGCAGTATTTT
TRBV20-1	16	.	TRBJ2-3	TRBD2	CSARSPRGGSTDTQYF	TGCAGTGCTAGATCTCCACGGGGGGGAAGCACAGATACGCAGTATTTT
TRBV9	17	few	TRBJ2-1	.	CASSVDRGRGSYNEQFF	TGTGCCAGCAGCGTAGATCGGGGCCGGGGCTCCTACAATGAGCAGTTCTTC
TRBV7-8	15	.	TRBJ2-2	.	CASSPGRLNTGELFF	TGTGCCAGCAGCCCCGGGCGACTAAACACCGGGGAGCTGTTTTTT
TRBV6-6	16	few	TRBJ2-7	TRBD1	CASSTGRDRLSYEQYF	TGTGCCAGCAGTACGGGTCGGGACAGATTATCTTACGAGCAGTACTTC
TRBV29-1	16	.	TRBJ1-2	.	CSVVGQTRLGPDGYTF	TGCAGCGTTGTTGGACAGACGAGATTGGGTCCTGATGGCTACACCTTC
TRBV20-1	12	.	TRBJ2-5	.	CSASLGQSREYF	TGCAGTGCCTCTCTTGGACAGTCAAGAGAGTACTTC